This T cell receptor (beta chain) was profiled in a study of blood T cell repertoires in COVID-19. Across the whole study: Samples of COVID-19 (acute and convalescent) were obtained from the United States, Italy and Spain. Sources were T cells, B-cell-depleted T cells, or PBMCs; the material itself was cDNA or gDNA.

Repertoires were generated with immunoSEQ multiplex PCR, while TCRdb's copy carries only in-frame clones and drops some. Of 87,000 or so clones in the sample, roughly 84% were seen once. Germline lookup yields CDR1 SGHRS and CDR2 YFSETQ. The germline V and J ends were trimmed by 3 bases and 5 bases, with 11 bases remaining between them. The CDR3 is 14 amino acids. The V call is TRBV5-1, the J call TRBJ2-2, with D perhaps matching TRBD1 (6 bases). Specimen: peripheral blood. This receptor was identified in a woman older than 75 with acute or convalescent COVID-19. The CDR3 spells CASSSGQGTGELFF. The CDR3, as DNA: TGCGCCAGCAGCTCGGGACAAGGAACCGGGGAGCTGTTTTTT.